The clone carrying this TCR beta chain showed up many times. The sample comes from a study of CD8 T cells in ankylosing spondylitis. TCRdb itself ran the 5' RACE reads through MiXCR, one entry per CDR3 protein. The sample holds approximately 240,000 distinct CDR3 sequences, about 10% seen once. Germline V gene lookup returns CDR1 MNHEY and CDR2 SVGEGT. The CDR3 is made up of 16 amino acids. V was trimmed by 5 bases and J by 3 bases, leaving 18 bases between them. The sequenced material came from blood, either unsorted or a sorted T cell fraction (not recorded which). V is TRBV6-2 or TRBV6-3 and J is TRBJ2-3, with D possibly being TRBD1 (6 bases). The sequence derives from a male donor with ankylosing spondylitis or in good health (not recorded which). CDR3 sequence reads: CASSRTALGLTDTQYF. The DNA of the CDR3 is TGTGCCAGCAGTCGGACAGCCCTTGGGCTGACAGATACGCAGTATTTT.